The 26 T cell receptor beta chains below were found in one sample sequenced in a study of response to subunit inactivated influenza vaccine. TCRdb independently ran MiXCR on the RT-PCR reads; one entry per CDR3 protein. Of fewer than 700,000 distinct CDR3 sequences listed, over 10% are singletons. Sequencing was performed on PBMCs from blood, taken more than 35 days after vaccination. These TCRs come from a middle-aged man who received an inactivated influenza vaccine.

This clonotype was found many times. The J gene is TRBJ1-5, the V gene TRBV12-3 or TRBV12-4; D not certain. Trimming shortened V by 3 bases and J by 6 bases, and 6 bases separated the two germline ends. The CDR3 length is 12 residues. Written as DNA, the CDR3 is TGTGCCAGCAGTTTGACGTCTCAGCCCCAGCATTTT. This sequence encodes CASSLTSQPQHF.

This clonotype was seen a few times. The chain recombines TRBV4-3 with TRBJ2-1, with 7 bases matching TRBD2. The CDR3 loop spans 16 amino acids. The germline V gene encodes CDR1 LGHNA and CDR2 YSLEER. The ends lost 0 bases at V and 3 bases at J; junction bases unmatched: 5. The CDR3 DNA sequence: TGCGCCAGCAGCCAAGAACGGGAGGAGGACTACAATGAGCAGTTCTTC. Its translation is CASSQEREEDYNEQFF.

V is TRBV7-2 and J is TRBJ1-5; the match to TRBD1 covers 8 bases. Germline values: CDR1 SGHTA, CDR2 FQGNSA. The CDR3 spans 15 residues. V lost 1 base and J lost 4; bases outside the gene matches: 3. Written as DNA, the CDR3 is TGTGCCAGCAGCTTAGTAGGGACAGGTAATCAGCCCCAGCATTTT. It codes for CASSLVGTGNQPQHF.

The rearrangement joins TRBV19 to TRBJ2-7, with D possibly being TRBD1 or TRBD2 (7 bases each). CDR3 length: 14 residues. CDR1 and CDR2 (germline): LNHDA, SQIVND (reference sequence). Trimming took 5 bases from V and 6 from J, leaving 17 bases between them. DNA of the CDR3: TGTGCCAGTAGTCCCCGACAGGGCGGGGGCGAGCAGTACTTC. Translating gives CASSPRQGGGEQYF.

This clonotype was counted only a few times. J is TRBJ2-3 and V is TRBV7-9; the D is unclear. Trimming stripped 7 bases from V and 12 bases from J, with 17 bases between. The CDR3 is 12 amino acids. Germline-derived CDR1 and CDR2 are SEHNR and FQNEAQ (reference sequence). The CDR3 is CASNWGSRPQYF. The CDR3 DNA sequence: TGTGCCAGCAACTGGGGATCCCGCCCCCAGTATTTT.

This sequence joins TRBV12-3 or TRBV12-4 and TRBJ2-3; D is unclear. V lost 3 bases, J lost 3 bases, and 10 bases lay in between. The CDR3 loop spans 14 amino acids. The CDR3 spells CASSFVIGTDTQYF. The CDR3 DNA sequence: TGTGCCAGCAGTTTTGTGATAGGGACAGATACGCAGTATTTT.

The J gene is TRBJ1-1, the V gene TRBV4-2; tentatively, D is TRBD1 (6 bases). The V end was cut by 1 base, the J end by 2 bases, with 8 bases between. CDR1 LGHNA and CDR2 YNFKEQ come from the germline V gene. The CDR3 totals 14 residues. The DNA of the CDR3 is TGTGCCAGCAGCCAAGCAGGGGATAACACTGAAGCTTTCTTT. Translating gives CASSQAGDNTEAFF.

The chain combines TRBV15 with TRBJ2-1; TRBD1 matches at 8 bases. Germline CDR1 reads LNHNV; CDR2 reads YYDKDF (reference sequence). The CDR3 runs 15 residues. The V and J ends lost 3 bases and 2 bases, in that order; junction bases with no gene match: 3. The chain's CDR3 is CATSSDRGAYNEQFF. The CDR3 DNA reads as TGTGCCACCAGCAGCGACAGGGGCGCCTACAATGAGCAGTTCTTC.

In DNA, the CDR3 is TGTGCCACCAGCACCCAGGGGGCCGGGTTGGGCGAGCAGTACTTC. It encodes CATSTQGAGLGEQYF. The J gene is TRBJ2-7, the V gene TRBV15; 8 nucleotides line up with TRBD1. Germline-derived CDR1 and CDR2 are LNHNV and YYDKDF (reference sequence). V dropped 4 bases and J dropped 6; count of bases not matched to a gene: 11. The CDR3 has 15 residues.

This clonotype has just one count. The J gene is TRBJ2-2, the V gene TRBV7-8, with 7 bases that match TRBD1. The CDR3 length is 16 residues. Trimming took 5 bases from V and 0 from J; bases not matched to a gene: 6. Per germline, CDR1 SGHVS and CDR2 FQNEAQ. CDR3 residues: CASSALQGTNTGELFF. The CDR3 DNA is TGTGCCAGCAGCGCATTACAGGGGACGAACACCGGGGAGCTGTTTTTT.

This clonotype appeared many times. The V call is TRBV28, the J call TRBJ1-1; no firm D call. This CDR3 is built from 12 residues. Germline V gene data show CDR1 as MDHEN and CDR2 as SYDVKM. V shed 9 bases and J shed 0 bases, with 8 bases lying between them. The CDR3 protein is CASQRMNTEAFF. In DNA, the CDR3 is TGTGCCAGTCAGAGGATGAACACTGAAGCTTTCTTT.

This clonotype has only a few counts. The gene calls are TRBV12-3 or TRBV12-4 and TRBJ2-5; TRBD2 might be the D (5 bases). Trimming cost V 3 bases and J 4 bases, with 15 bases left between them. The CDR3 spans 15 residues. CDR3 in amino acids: CASSLALGRSETQYF. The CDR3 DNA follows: TGTGCCAGCAGTTTGGCACTAGGGCGATCAGAGACCCAGTACTTC.

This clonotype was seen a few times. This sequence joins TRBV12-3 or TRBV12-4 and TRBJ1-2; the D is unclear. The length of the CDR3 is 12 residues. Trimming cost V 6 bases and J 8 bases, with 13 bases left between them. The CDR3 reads CASSPPGAGYTF. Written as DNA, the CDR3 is TGTGCCAGCAGCCCCCCGGGCGCCGGCTACACCTTC.

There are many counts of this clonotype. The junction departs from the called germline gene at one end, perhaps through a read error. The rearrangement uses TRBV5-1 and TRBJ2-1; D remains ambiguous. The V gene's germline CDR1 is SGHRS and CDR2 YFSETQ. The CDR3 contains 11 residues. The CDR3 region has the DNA TGTGCCAGCAGCCAGGACAATGAGCAGTTCTTC. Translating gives CASSQDNEQFF.

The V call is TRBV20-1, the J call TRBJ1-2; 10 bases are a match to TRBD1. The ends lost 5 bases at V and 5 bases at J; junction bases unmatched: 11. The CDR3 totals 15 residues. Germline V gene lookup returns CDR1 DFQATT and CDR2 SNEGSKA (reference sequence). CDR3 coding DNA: TGCAGTGCTCGGGGACAGGGGTTAGTCCCTTATGGCTACACCTTC. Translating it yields CSARGQGLVPYGYTF.

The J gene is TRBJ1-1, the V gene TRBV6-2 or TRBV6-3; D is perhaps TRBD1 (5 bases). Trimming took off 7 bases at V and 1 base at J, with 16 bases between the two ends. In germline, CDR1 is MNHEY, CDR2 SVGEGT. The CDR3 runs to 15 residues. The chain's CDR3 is CASTTGGSGNTEAFF. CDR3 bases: TGTGCCAGCACAACGGGGGGGTCGGGGAACACTGAAGCTTTCTTT.

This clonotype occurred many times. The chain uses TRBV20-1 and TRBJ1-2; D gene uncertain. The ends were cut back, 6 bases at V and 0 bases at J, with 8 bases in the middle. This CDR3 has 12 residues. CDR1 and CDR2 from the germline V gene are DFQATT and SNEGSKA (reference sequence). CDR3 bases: TGCAGTGCGGTTTCAACTAACTATGGCTACACCTTC. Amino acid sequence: CSAVSTNYGYTF.

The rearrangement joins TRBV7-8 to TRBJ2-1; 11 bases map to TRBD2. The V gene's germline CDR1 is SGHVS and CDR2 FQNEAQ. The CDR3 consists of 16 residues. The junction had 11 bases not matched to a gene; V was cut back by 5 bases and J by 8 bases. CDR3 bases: TGTGCCAGCAGCCCCCTAACTAGCGGGAGATCCGATGAGCAGTTCTTC. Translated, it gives CASSPLTSGRSDEQFF.

The CDR3 bases are TGCAGTGCTGCTCTGCCACCCCGCTCCTACGAGCAGTACTTC. Protein sequence: CSAALPPRSYEQYF. V is TRBV20-1 and J is TRBJ2-7; unclear D gene. Germline assignment: CDR1 DFQATT and CDR2 SNEGSKA (reference sequence). The CDR3 length is 14 residues. With 5 bases removed from V and 0 bases from J, the gap between germline ends came to 14 bases.

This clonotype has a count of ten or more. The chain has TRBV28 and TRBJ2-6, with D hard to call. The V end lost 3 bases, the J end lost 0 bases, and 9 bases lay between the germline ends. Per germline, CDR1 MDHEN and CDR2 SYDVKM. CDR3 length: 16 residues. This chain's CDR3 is CASSLTPGSGANVLTF. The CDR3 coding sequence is TGTGCCAGCAGTTTGACCCCAGGCTCTGGGGCCAACGTCCTGACTTTC.

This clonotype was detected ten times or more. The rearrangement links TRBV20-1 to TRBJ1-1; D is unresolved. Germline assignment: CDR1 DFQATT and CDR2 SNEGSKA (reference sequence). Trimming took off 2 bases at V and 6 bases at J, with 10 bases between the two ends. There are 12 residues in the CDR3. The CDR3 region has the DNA TGCAGTGCTAGATCGGGGATAGCTGAAGCTTTCTTT. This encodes CSARSGIAEAFF.

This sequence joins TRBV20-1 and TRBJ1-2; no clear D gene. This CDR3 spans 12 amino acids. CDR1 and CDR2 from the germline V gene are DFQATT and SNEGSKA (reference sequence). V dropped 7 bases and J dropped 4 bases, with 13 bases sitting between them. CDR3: CSVWTAVYGYTF. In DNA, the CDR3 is TGCAGTGTTTGGACGGCCGTCTATGGCTACACCTTC.

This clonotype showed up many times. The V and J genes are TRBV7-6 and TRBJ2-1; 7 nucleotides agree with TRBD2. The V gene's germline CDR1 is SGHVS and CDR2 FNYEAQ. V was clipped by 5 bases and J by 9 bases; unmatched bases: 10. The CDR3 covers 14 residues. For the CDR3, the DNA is TGTGCCAGCAGCCTGAGGACTAGGGAGGGTGAGCAGTTCTTC. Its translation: CASSLRTREGEQFF.

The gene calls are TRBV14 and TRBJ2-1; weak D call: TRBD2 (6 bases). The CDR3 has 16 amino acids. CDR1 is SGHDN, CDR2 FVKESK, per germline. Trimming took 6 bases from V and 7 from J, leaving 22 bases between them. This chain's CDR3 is CASRRGSKEIVNEQFF. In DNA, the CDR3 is TGTGCCAGCAGACGGGGGAGTAAAGAGATTGTGAATGAGCAGTTCTTC.

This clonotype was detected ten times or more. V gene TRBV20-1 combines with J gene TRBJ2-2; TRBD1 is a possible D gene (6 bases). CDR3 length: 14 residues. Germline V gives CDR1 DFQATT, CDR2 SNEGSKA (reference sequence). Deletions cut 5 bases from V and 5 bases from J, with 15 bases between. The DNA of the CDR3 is TGCAGTGCTCCGCAGGGGTTCAGGACCGGGGAGCTGTTTTTT. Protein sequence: CSAPQGFRTGELFF.

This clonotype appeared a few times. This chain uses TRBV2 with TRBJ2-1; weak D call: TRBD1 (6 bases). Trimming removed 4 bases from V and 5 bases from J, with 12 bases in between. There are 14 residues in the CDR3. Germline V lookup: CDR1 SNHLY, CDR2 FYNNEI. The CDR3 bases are TGTGCCAGCAGTGTGGTAACAGGGAACAATGAGCAGTTCTTC. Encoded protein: CASSVVTGNNEQFF.